This T cell receptor (beta chain) is from a study of shared clonotypes between healthy human individuals (dated by TCRdb to 2019 to 2021). General notes on the study: Three men and two women, aged 18 to 49 years, made up the cohort. To estimate repertoire size and how much clonotypes are shared between individuals, the study performed deep sequencing of blood TCR repertoires from five healthy adults. Between about 0.85 and 9.5 billion PBMCs per donor were obtained by leukapheresis. For each donor, three plates each were used for CD4 naive and CD4 memory, two plates were used for CD8 naive, and one plate was used for CD8 memory. Libraries were prepared and TCR repertoires were sequenced by different laboratories using diverse techniques, in order to increase sequencing depth and limit assay-specific biases.

Beyond this particular receptor, the publication reports: Rarefaction of sorted-subset datasets indicated incomplete sequencing despite the large sequencing depth. Compared with non-shared clonotypes, the clonotypes found in all four sorted-subset donors had higher generation probabilities. Because the study included only a small number of donors, the genetic and exposure-history diversity represented was limited. Based on pairwise subsampling, the degree of clonotype sharing among donors was expected to be affected by sequencing depth. Approximately 4.8% of naive CD4, 3% to 3.5% of naive CD8, about 2.1% of memory CD4, and 0.4% of memory CD8 clonotypes were shared across four donors. Only blood was sampled, and tissue TCR repertoires likely differ from those in blood. Estimated clonotype richness was generally larger for naive than for memory subsets.

Using the deep immunoSEQ assay, multiplex PCR amplified TCR CDR3 regions from genomic DNA. Genomic DNA extracted from each cell subset was distributed evenly over all wells of several immunoSEQ 96-well plates, and each plate served as one replicate. For sorted subsets, each replicate PCR was loaded with 150 to 250 ng genomic DNA, equivalent to 25,000 to 30,000 T cell genomes. Purified libraries were measured with a Qubit 3.0 fluorometer, size-checked on a Bioanalyzer 2100, and measured again with the KAPA Library Quantification kit. Every immunoSEQ 96-well plate was sequenced on a dedicated single-read 150-cycle Illumina NextSeq 550 flow cell. The published analysis was carried out like this. The immunoSEQ output contained only junctional sequences without quality scores, so filtering could not match that applied to full-length reads. To assign V/J genes and CDR3, sequences were annotated using PyIR, a Python wrapper for IgBLAST v1.9, with IMGT germline references. Reads were filtered out if the reads had weak V/J assignments (E-value above 1e-6), no CDR3, stop codons, out-of-frame junctions, or ambiguous translated residues. A V3J clonotype was defined by an identical inferred V gene, J gene, and CDR3 amino acid sequence. The percentage overlap between two repertoires was calculated by dividing the number of shared unique clonotypes by the size of the smaller repertoire. RTK rarefaction, the Chao1 estimator, and Recon v2.1 estimates of unobserved clonotypes were used to assess repertoire richness. Generation probabilities were computed with OLGA for all TCRbeta clonotypes obtained by the gDNA method from several donors. Not all clones reach the TCRdb copy of this immuneACCESS table, which keeps in-frame sequences only. Checked studies attribute under half of the gap to unresolved V genes and leave the rest unexplained. V and J calls plus clone size are reproduced from that table; the DNA served to infer D and trimming. For this sample the table gives about 1.9 million clones, of which 90% to 95% were detected only once. Of the sample, around 1.8% is held by the ten largest clones.

Concerning this clone itself: Its antigen is currently not known. No much larger clone is present one base from it, and per-base qualities are unavailable.

CD8 naive samples consisted of CD45RO-negative cells that were positively selected for CCR7, yielding a CD45RA+CCR7+ population without TemRA cells. The donors were healthy, HIV-negative adults who had no recently reported acute infections or vaccinations. Every donor was a Caucasian adult living in Nashville, Tennessee, USA. Blood was collected by leukapheresis, and PBMCs were isolated by Ficoll-Histopaque density gradient centrifugation and then cryopreserved in liquid nitrogen vapor phase. Purity and quantity of every magnetically sorted T cell population were checked by analytical flow cytometry. Genomic DNA was isolated from each sorted fraction and quantified by UV absorbance on a Nanodrop 2000c. From its cysteine to its phenylalanine, the CDR3 spans 14 amino acids. Only the CDR3 part of the read is kept: 42 bases, read in frame from the first base. V sheds 7 bases and J sheds 5 bases, leaving 17 bases between their ends. From the germline V gene (reference sequence), CDR1 is SEHNR and CDR2 is FQNEAQ.

The sample comprised naive CD8+ T cells from PBMCs. Taken with the paper, the label for cell subset or site translates to: CD45RA+CCR7+. The V gene is TRBV7-9 and the J gene is TRBJ2-5, and perhaps TRBD1 as D gene, on 6 matching bases. This sequence originates from a man aged 18 to 29 in good health. Some clones in this sample may be carry-over from other donors' samples. The CDR3 region reads CASTYHREWETQYF. Here is the DNA: TGTGCCAGCACCTATCACAGGGAATGGGAGACCCAGTACTTC. The full variable domain, with segments outside the CDR3 supplied by the reference TRBV7-9 and TRBJ2-5 proteins, appears as DTGVSQNPRHKITKRGQNVTFRCDPISEHNRLYWYRQTLGQGPEFLTYFQNEAQLEKSRLLSDRFSAERPKGSFSTLEIQRTEQGDSAMYLCASTYHREWETQYFGPGTRLLVL.